This entry lists 19 T cell receptor beta chains sequenced from one sample in a study of shared clonotypes between healthy human individuals (dated by TCRdb to 2018 to 2020). To prepare the library, the immunoSEQ multiplex PCR assay was applied. Here the immuneACCESS table is served through TCRdb, limited to in-frame sequences with V and J called. Missing clones are a known gap in these copies; in checked studies unresolved V genes cover under half, and the rest lacks a known reason. This sample gives 2 million to 3 million clones in total; 80% to 95% of them show up just once. 0.36% of the sample comes from the top ten. The sequenced sample consisted of naive CD4+ T cells from PBMCs. The cell subset or site label corresponds to: CD45RA+ positively selected. The receptors were gathered from a man between 18 and 29 years old in good health. Some clones in this sample may be carry-over from other donors' samples.

This clone was seen just once. The chain recombines TRBV6-4 with TRBJ2-1, with 10 bases identical to TRBD2. J gave up 7 bases and V 8 bases, and 11 bases lay outside the gene matches. There are 15 residues in the CDR3. CDR1 is MRHNA, CDR2 SNTAGT, per germline. The CDR3 region has the DNA TGTGCCAGCGGTCCCCTAGCGGGAGATAGGAATGAGCAGTTCTTC. This encodes CASGPLAGDRNEQFF.

This rearrangement joins TRBV6-5 to TRBJ2-5; tentative D call: TRBD2 (7 bases). The CDR3 is 14 amino acids. The V gene's germline CDR1 is MNHEY and CDR2 SVGAGI. The ends were cut back, 2 bases at V and 4 bases at J, with 11 bases in the middle. The CDR3 spells CASSYQRGGETQYF. The CDR3 nucleotides are TGTGCCAGCAGTTACCAAAGGGGGGGAGAGACCCAGTACTTC.

On this clone itself: The sample contains more than one DNA sequence encoding this CDR3. The V and J genes are TRBV4-2 and TRBJ1-1; D not resolved. V lost 3 bases and J 5 bases, leaving 13 bases between the germline ends. This CDR3 region has 14 residues. Per germline, CDR1 LGHNA and CDR2 YNFKEQ. In nucleotides, the CDR3 is TGTGCCAGCAGCCAGGATCGAGGGAGAACTGAAGCTTTCTTT. This encodes CASSQDRGRTEAFF.

The table lists this clone with a count of one. The chain recombines TRBV7-8 with TRBJ2-5; 7 positions match TRBD2. The CDR3 is made up of 16 amino acids. Germline V CDR1 and CDR2: SGHVS, FQNEAQ. The junction had 15 bases not matched to a gene; V was cut back by 2 bases and J by 9 bases. Here the CDR3 DNA reads TGTGCCAGCAGCTTAATAGGAGCGGGGTTGCCCGGAGCCCAGTACTTC. This sequence encodes CASSLIGAGLPGAQYF.

The rearrangement links TRBV19 to TRBJ1-1, with 10 bases identical to TRBD1. Germline V gives CDR1 LNHDA, CDR2 SQIVND (reference sequence). V gave up 7 bases and J gave up 0 bases; unmatched junction bases: 11. This CDR3 contains 17 residues. The CDR3 nucleotides read TGTGCCAGTAACACCGACAGGGGGCGGGTAATGAACACTGAAGCTTTCTTT. Translating it yields CASNTDRGRVMNTEAFF. Using reference TRBV19 and TRBJ1-1 for the parts outside the CDR3, the full variable domain is DGGITQSPKYLFRKEGQNVTLSCEQNLNHDAMYWYRQDPGQGLRLIYYSQIVNDFQKGDIAEGYSVSREKKESFPLTVTSAQKNPTAFYLCASNTDRGRVMNTEAFFGQGTRLTVV.

This chain connects TRBV2 to TRBJ1-2; no firm D call. The V gene's germline CDR1 is SNHLY and CDR2 FYNNEI. CDR3 length equals 13 residues. V lost 4 bases and J lost 5, with 11 bases in between. This CDR3 reads CASSVDQLYGYTF. For the CDR3, the DNA is TGTGCCAGCAGTGTTGACCAACTTTATGGCTACACCTTC.

V is TRBV6-6 and J is TRBJ1-3; D gene uncertain. Trimming pared 7 bases from V and 0 bases from J, leaving 10 bases between. The CDR3 has 14 residues. Germline values: CDR1 MNHNY, CDR2 SVGAGI (reference sequence). The CDR3 nucleotides read TGTGCCAGCACGGTTGGGAGCTCTGGAAACACCATATATTTT. Translating gives CASTVGSSGNTIYF.

V and J are TRBV6-5 and TRBJ1-4, with a possible D match to TRBD1 (6 bases). The CDR3 covers 14 residues. Germline assignment: CDR1 MNHEY and CDR2 SVGAGI. Deletions cut 6 bases from V and 4 bases from J, with 12 bases between. The CDR3 nucleotides read TGTGCCAGCAGACGTGCAGGGGTTAATGAAAAACTGTTTTTT. It translates to CASRRAGVNEKLFF.

The chain uses TRBV6-1 and TRBJ2-5; a weak D match, TRBD1 (6 bases). Deletions cut 8 bases from V and 2 bases from J, with 9 bases between. The CDR3 runs to 12 residues. Germline V gives CDR1 MNHNS, CDR2 SASEGT. CDR3 bases: TGTGCCAGCGGACAGAGACAAGAGACCCAGTACTTC. It is translated as CASGQRQETQYF.

The chain couples TRBV7-9 to TRBJ2-2; no clear D. The CDR3 is 12 amino acids. The germline V and J ends were trimmed by 5 bases and 9 bases, with 10 bases remaining between them. Per germline, CDR1 SEHNR and CDR2 FQNEAQ (reference sequence). In DNA, the CDR3 is TGTGCCAGCAGCGGGCCCGCGAGGGAGCTGTTTTTT. Translation: CASSGPARELFF.

The chain is built from TRBV30 and TRBJ2-5, with D possibly called TRBD1 or TRBD2 (5 bases each). The CDR3 is 14 residues long. CDR1 is GTSNPN and CDR2 is SVGIG in the germline V gene (reference sequence). Trimming took off 5 bases at V and 1 base at J, with 14 bases between the two ends. CDR3 residues: CAWGGYLLQETQYF. The CDR3 DNA is TGTGCCTGGGGGGGTTACCTACTCCAAGAGACCCAGTACTTC.

Note on this clone: One end of the junction does not line up with germline, which may come from a read error. The V gene is TRBV7-3, the J gene TRBJ1-2, with D hard to call. This CDR3 is 13 amino acids long. CDR1 and CDR2 (germline): SGHTA, FQGTGA. CDR3 amino acids: CASSLSAQTGKLF. DNA for the CDR3: TGTGCCAGCAGCTTATCAGCACAGACTGGGAAGCTCTTC.

The DNA of the CDR3 is TGTGCCAGCAGCGTAGCCCCAGGGGGCTCGTTAGCCCAAGAGACCCAGTACTTC. Residues: CASSVAPGGSLAQETQYF. The chain is built from TRBV9 and TRBJ2-5, with 8 bases identical to TRBD1. V lost 0 bases, J lost 1 base, and 11 bases stayed unmatched. The CDR3 sequence is 18 residues long. Germline CDR1 and CDR2: SGDLS and YYNGEE.

This chain links TRBV6-1 with TRBJ2-5; no firm D call. The CDR3 has 10 amino acids. The germline V gene has CDR1 MNHNS and CDR2 SASEGT. V was pared by 7 bases and J by 5 bases, with 5 bases between. The CDR3 sequence: CASTVETQYF. CDR3 in DNA: TGTGCCAGCACGGTGGAGACCCAGTACTTC.

This rearrangement joins TRBV14 to TRBJ2-5; 11 positions agree with TRBD2. V shed 2 bases, J shed 5 bases, and the junction held 7 bases outside the gene matches. The CDR3 runs 16 residues. CDR1 is SGHDN and CDR2 is FVKESK in the germline V gene. The DNA for the CDR3 is TGTGCCAGCAGCCAATACCTACTAGCGGGAGTTGAGACCCAGTACTTC. Translating gives CASSQYLLAGVETQYF.

This chain uses TRBV29-1 with TRBJ2-3; D possibly corresponds to TRBD2 (6 bases). CDR1 and CDR2 from the germline V gene are SQVTM and ANQGSEA. The CDR3 has 14 amino acids. Trimming removed 7 bases at V and 6 bases at J, with 20 bases between. The CDR3 region is CSAPPLEGRDTQYF. CDR3 nucleotide sequence: TGCAGCGCCCCGCCACTAGAGGGGAGGGATACGCAGTATTTT.

About this clone: This sample also contains other DNA sequences that code for the same CDR3. The genes are TRBV5-1 and TRBJ1-1; no firm D call. This CDR3 contains 13 residues. V lost 2 bases to trimming and J lost 1 base, with 6 bases between them. Germline lookup yields CDR1 SGHRS and CDR2 YFSETQ. The CDR3 region is CASSLGWNTEAFF. CDR3 nucleotides: TGCGCCAGCAGCTTAGGGTGGAACACTGAAGCTTTCTTT.

The chain combines TRBV28 with TRBJ2-5, with TRBD1 matching over 9 bases. V was pared by 4 bases and J by 7 bases, with 7 bases of the junction left unmatched. In germline, CDR1 is MDHEN, CDR2 SYDVKM. The CDR3 has 14 residues. CDR3 protein: CASSYPGQGLTQYF. CDR3 bases: TGTGCCAGCAGTTATCCGGGACAGGGTTTGACCCAGTACTTC.

The chain uses TRBV5-4 and TRBJ1-4, with D unclear. Germline loops: CDR1 SGHNT, CDR2 YYREEE (reference sequence). There are 13 residues in the CDR3. V was shortened by 2 bases and J by 8 bases, with 10 bases between the two germline ends. The CDR3 loop reads CASSFDRLEKLFF. CDR3 DNA: TGTGCCAGCAGCTTTGATAGACTGGAAAAACTGTTTTTT.